This TCR beta chain originates from a study of blood T cell repertoires in COVID-19. The ends were cut back, 5 bases at V and 1 base at J, with 12 bases in the middle. The CDR3 extends over 15 amino acids. CDR1 and CDR2 (germline): SGHVS, FNYEAQ. Study processing details: Reference gene primer amplification yielded estimated nucleated cell counts. The assay was immunoSEQ multiplex PCR, and TCRdb's table has in-frame clones only and misses some. V, J and clone size are those of that table, while D and trimming were read from the DNA. The repertoire holds approximately 440,000 clones, with about 85% as singletons.

The origin of this receptor is a woman aged 18-29 years who had recovered from COVID-19. This chain joins TRBV7-6 and TRBJ1-3; a weak D match, TRBD1 (5 bases). The sample comprised PBMCs or T cells enriched from blood (not recorded which). The CDR3 is CASSRDSNSGNTIYF. The CDR3 DNA is TGTGCCAGCAGCCGGGACTCTAATTCTGGAAACACCATATATTTT.